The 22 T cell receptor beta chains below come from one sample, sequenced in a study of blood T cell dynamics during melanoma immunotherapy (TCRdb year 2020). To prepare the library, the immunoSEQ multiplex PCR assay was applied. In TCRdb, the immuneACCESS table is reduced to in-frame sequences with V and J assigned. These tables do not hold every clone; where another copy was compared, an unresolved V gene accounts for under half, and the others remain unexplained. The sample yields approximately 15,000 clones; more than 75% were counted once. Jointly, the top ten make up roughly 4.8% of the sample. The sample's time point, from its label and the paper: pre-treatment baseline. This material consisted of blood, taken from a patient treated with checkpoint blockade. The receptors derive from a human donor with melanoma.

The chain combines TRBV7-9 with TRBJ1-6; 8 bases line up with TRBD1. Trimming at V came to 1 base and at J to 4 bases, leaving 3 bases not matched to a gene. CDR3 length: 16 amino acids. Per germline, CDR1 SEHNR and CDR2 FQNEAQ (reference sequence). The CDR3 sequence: CASSLVGTGYNSPLHF. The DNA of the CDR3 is TGTGCCAGCAGCTTAGTCGGGACAGGATATAATTCACCCCTCCACTTT.

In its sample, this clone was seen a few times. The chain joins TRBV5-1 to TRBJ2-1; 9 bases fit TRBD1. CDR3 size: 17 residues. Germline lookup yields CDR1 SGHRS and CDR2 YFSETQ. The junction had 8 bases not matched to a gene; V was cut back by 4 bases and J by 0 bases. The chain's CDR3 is CASSPTLTGGSYNEQFF. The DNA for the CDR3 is TGCGCCAGCAGCCCCACCTTGACAGGGGGCTCCTACAATGAGCAGTTCTTC.

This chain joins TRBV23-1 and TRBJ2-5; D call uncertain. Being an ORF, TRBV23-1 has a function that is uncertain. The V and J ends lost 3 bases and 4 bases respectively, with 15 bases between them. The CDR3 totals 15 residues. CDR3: CASSHGQVIGETQYF. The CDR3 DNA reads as TGCGCCAGCAGTCACGGCCAGGTTATCGGAGAGACCCAGTACTTC.

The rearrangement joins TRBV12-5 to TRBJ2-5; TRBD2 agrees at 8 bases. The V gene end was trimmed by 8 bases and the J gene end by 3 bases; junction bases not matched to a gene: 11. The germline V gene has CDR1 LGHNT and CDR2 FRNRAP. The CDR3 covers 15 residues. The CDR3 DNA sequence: TGTGCTAGTAGAGTCGGGGTAGCGGGGAAAGAGACCCAGTACTTC. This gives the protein CASRVGVAGKETQYF.

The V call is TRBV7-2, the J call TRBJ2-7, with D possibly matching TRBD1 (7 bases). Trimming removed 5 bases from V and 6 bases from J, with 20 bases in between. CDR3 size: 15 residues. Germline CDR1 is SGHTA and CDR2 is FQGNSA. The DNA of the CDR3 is TGTGCCAGCAGCACCGTACGGGCGGGACAGCTCGAGCAGTACTTC. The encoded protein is CASSTVRAGQLEQYF.

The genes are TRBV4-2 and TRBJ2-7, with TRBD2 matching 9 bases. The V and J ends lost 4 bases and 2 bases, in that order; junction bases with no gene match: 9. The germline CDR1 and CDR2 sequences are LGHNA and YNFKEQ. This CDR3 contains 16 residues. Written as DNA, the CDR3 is TGTGCCAGCAGCCGTTACTCTAGCGGGGATCCCTACGAGCAGTACTTC. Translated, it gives CASSRYSSGDPYEQYF.

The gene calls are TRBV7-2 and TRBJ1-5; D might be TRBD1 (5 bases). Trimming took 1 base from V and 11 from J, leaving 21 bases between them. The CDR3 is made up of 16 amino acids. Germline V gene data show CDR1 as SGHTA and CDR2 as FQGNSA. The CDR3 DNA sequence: TGTGCCAGCAGCTTAGAGGGGCAGAGAGCTCAGCGGACCCAGCATTTT. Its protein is CASSLEGQRAQRTQHF.

The CDR3 DNA reads TGTGCCAGCAGTGAGAGGGACGGCATGGTGACCCAGTACTTC. Its translation: CASSERDGMVTQYF. V and J are TRBV2 and TRBJ2-5; the D call may be TRBD1 or TRBD2 (5 bases each). The CDR3 is made up of 14 amino acids. Trimming took 3 bases from V and 7 from J, leaving 15 bases between them. Germline V gives CDR1 SNHLY, CDR2 FYNNEI.

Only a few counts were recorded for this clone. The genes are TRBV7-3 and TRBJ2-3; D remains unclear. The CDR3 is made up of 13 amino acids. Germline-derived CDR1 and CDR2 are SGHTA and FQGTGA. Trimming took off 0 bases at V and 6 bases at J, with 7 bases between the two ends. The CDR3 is CASSLTDRDTQYF. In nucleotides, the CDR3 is TGTGCCAGCAGCTTAACCGACCGGGATACGCAGTATTTT.

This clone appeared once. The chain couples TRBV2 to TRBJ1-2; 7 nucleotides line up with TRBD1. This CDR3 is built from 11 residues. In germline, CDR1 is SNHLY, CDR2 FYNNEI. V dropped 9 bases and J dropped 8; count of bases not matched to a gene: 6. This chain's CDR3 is CASFGTDGYTF. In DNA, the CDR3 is TGTGCCAGTTTCGGGACAGACGGCTACACCTTC.

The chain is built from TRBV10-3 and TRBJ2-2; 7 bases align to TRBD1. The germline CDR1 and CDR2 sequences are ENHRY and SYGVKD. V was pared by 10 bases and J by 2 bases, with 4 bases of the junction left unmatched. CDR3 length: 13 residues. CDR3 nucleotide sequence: TGTGCCACCGGACAGGATAACACCGGGGAGCTGTTTTTT. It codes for CATGQDNTGELFF.

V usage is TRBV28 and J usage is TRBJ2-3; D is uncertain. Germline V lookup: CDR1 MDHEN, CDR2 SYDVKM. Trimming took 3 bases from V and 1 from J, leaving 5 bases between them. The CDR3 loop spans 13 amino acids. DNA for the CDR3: TGTGCCAGCAGTTTTCGGGGCACAGATACGCAGTATTTT. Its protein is CASSFRGTDTQYF.

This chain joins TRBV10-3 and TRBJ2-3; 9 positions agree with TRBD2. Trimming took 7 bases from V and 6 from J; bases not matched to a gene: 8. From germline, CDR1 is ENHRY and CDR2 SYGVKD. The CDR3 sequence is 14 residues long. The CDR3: CAIKAAGGRDTQYF. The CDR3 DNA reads TGTGCCATCAAGGCAGCGGGGGGCAGGGATACGCAGTATTTT.

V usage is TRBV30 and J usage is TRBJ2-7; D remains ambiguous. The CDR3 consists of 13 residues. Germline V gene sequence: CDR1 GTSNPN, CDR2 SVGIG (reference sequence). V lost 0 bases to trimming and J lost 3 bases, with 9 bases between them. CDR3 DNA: TGTGCCTGGAGTGTAAGTGGGATCTACGAGCAGTACTTC. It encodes CAWSVSGIYEQYF.

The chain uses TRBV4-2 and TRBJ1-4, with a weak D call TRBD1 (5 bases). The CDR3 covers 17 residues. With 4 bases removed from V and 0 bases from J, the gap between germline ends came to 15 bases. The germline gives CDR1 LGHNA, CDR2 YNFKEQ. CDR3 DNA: TGTGCCAGCAGCCTCCTCGTGGGGGGGACAACTAATGAAAAACTGTTTTTT. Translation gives CASSLLVGGTTNEKLFF.

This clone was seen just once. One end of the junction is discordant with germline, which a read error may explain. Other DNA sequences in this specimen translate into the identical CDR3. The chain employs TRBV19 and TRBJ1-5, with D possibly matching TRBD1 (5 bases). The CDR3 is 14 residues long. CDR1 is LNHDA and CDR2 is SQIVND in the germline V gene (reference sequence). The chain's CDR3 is CASRLGTGNQPQHF. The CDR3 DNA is TGTGCCAGTAGACTCGGGACCGGCAATCAGCCCCAGCACTTT.

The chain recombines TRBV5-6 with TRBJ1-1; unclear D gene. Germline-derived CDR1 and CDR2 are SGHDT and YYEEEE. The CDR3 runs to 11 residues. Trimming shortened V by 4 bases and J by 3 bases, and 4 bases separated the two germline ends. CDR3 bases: TGTGCCAGCAGCCCTTACACTGAAGCTTTCTTT. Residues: CASSPYTEAFF.

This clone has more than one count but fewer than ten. The CDR3 DNA sequence: TGTGCCAGCAGCTTAGGAGGGAACTATGGCTACACCTTC. Translating it yields CASSLGGNYGYTF. The chain carries TRBV7-6 and TRBJ1-2; D gene ambiguous. The germline V gene encodes CDR1 SGHVS and CDR2 FNYEAQ. V was trimmed by 1 base and J by 2 bases, leaving 5 bases between them. The CDR3 extends over 13 amino acids.

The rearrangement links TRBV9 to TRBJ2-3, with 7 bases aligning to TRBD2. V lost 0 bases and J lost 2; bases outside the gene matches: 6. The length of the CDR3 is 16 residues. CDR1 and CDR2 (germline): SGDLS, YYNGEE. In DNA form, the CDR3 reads TGTGCCAGCAGCGTAGAGACTAGCTACCTCACAGATACGCAGTATTTT. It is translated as CASSVETSYLTDTQYF.

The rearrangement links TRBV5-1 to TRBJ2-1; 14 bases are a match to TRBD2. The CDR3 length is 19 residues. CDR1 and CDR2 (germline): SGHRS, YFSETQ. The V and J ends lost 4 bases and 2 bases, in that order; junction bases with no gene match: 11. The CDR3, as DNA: TGCGCCAGCAGCCCAAGGACTAGCGGGGGGCCAGTGCCCTACAATGAGCAGTTCTTC. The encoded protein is CASSPRTSGGPVPYNEQFF.

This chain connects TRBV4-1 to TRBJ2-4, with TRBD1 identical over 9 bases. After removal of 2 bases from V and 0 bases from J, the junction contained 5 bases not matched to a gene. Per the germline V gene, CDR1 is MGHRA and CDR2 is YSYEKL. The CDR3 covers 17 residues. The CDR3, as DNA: TGCGCCAGCAGCCAACGCCGGGACAGGGAAGCCAAAAACATTCAGTACTTC. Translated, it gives CASSQRRDREAKNIQYF.

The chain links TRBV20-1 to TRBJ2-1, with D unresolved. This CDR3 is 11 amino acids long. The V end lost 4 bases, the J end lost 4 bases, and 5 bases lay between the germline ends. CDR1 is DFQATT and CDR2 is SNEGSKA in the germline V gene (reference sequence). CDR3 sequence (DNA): TGCAGTGCTAAGGTATACAATGAGCAGTTCTTC. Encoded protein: CSAKVYNEQFF.